Following are 21 T cell receptor beta chains from one sample sequenced in a study of blood T cell repertoires in COVID-19. Only in-frame clones appear in the TCRdb table, and some are missing; sequencing was by immunoSEQ multiplex PCR. This table has approximately 180,000 clones, around 82% appearing once. The sample taken for sequencing was peripheral blood. These receptors were obtained from a woman over 75 with acute or convalescent COVID-19.

V usage is TRBV27 and J usage is TRBJ1-5; 9 bases map to TRBD1. CDR1 MNHEY and CDR2 SMNVEV come from the germline V gene (reference sequence). The CDR3 consists of 18 residues. The trim removed 7 bases at V and 0 bases at J, leaving 13 bases unmatched. The CDR3 protein is CASTLGQGVWGSNQPQHF. CDR3 in DNA: TGTGCCAGCACCCTGGGACAGGGAGTGTGGGGTAGCAATCAGCCCCAGCATTTT.

The rearrangement joins TRBV9 to TRBJ2-3; possible D gene TRBD2, 5 bases. The CDR3 contains 14 residues. Germline V lookup: CDR1 SGDLS, CDR2 YYNGEE. Trimming removed 4 bases from V and 4 bases from J, with 13 bases in between. The CDR3 DNA reads TGTGCCAGCAGCACCCGGACTGGGGCAGATACGCAGTATTTT. It codes for CASSTRTGADTQYF. The variable domain in full, with the rest retrieved from reference TRBV9 and TRBJ2-3, is DSGVTQTPKHLITATGQRVTLRCSPRSGDLSVYWYQQSLDQGLQFLIQYYNGEERAKGNILERFSAQQFPDLHSELNLSSLELGDSALYFCASSTRTGADTQYFGPGTRLTVL.

This clone was observed a few times. The chain recombines TRBV2 with TRBJ1-1; no firm D call. The CDR3 spans 14 residues. Trimming shortened V by 1 base and J by 0 bases, and 6 bases separated the two germline ends. From germline, CDR1 is SNHLY and CDR2 FYNNEI. The CDR3 spells CASSEVFMNTEAFF. In DNA form, the CDR3 reads TGTGCCAGCAGTGAAGTCTTTATGAACACTGAAGCTTTCTTT.

The chain carries TRBV5-1 and TRBJ2-7; D might be TRBD2 (5 bases). The CDR3 loop spans 12 amino acids. The germline V gene has CDR1 SGHRS and CDR2 YFSETQ. Between the trimmed V and J ends, which lost 6 bases and 0 bases, there was a span of 7 bases. The CDR3 nucleotides read TGCGCCAGCATGGGGAGCTCCTACGAGCAGTACTTC. It encodes CASMGSSYEQYF. The full variable domain, rest sourced from reference TRBV5-1 and TRBJ2-7, is KAGVTQTPRYLIKTRGQQVTLSCSPISGHRSVSWYQQTPGQGLQFLFEYFSETQRNKGNFPGRFSGRQFSNSRSEMNVSTLELGDSALYLCASMGSSYEQYFGPGTRLTVT.

CDR3: CASSYQLAGGYNEQFF. CDR3 sequence (DNA): TGTGCCAGCAGTTACCAGTTGGCGGGAGGGTACAATGAGCAGTTCTTC. The chain employs TRBV6-5 and TRBJ2-1; the match to TRBD2 covers 9 bases. This CDR3 contains 16 residues. Looked up from germline, CDR1 is MNHEY and CDR2 is SVGAGI. The ends lost 2 bases at V and 4 bases at J; junction bases unmatched: 6.

The chain links TRBV12-3 or TRBV12-4 to TRBJ1-1; weak D call: TRBD1 (6 bases). Trimming took 5 bases from V and 4 from J, leaving 11 bases between them. This CDR3 is built from 13 residues. In DNA form, the CDR3 reads TGTGCCAGCAGTCGAAACAGGGTCACTGAAGCTTTCTTT. Translation: CASSRNRVTEAFF.

The chain links TRBV20-1 to TRBJ2-2; 10 bases align to TRBD2. This CDR3 has 14 amino acids. Trimming cost V 3 bases and J 5 bases; bases outside gene matches: 3. The germline V gene encodes CDR1 DFQATT and CDR2 SNEGSKA (reference sequence). DNA for the CDR3: TGCAGTGCTAGTAGCGGGAGGACGACCGGGGAGCTGTTTTTT. It codes for CSASSGRTTGELFF.

This clone was counted a single time. The J gene is TRBJ2-7, the V gene TRBV7-9, with D perhaps matching TRBD2 (5 bases). Germline CDR1 is SEHNR and CDR2 is FQNEAQ (reference sequence). This CDR3 is built from 15 residues. Trimming left V 6 bases short and J 7 bases short, with 22 bases between. CDR3 in amino acids: CASSRNGRTPLEQYF. The CDR3 DNA follows: TGTGCCAGCAGTCGTAATGGACGGACTCCACTGGAGCAGTACTTC.

The CDR3 nucleotides read TGTGCCAGCAGCGCCCAACAGGGGATAGGTGAAAAACTGTTTTTT. This codes for CASSAQQGIGEKLFF. This chain uses TRBV9 with TRBJ1-4; 7 bases match TRBD1. Germline trimming cut 3 bases from V and 7 bases from J; bases unmatched to any gene: 9. The CDR3 loop spans 15 amino acids. CDR1 is SGDLS and CDR2 is YYNGEE in the germline V gene.

The chain combines TRBV6-5 with TRBJ1-1, with 8 nucleotides matching TRBD1. Germline values: CDR1 MNHEY, CDR2 SVGAGI. V lost 3 bases to trimming and J lost 1 base; unmatched junction nucleotides: 1. The CDR3 loop spans 14 amino acids. The CDR3 here is CASSYTGGNTEAFF. DNA for the CDR3: TGTGCCAGCAGTTATACAGGGGGGAACACTGAAGCTTTCTTT.

This rearrangement joins TRBV19 to TRBJ2-5; TRBD1 matches 7 bases. Looked up from germline, CDR1 is LNHDA and CDR2 is SQIVND (reference sequence). Germline trimming cut 4 bases from V and 1 base from J; bases unmatched to any gene: 3. This CDR3 comprises 14 residues. CDR3 nucleotide sequence: TGTGCCAGTAGTACGCAGGGGGTCCAAGAGACCCAGTACTTC. Amino acid sequence: CASSTQGVQETQYF.

The chain joins TRBV20-1 to TRBJ2-2; 7 bases are shared with TRBD2. CDR3 length equals 11 residues. Per germline, CDR1 DFQATT and CDR2 SNEGSKA (reference sequence). V dropped 6 bases and J dropped 7; count of bases not matched to a gene: 2. Here the CDR3 reads CSARGVGELFF. The CDR3 DNA follows: TGCAGTGCCCGGGGGGTCGGGGAGCTGTTTTTT.

Only a few counts were recorded for this clone. The chain uses TRBV6-5 and TRBJ1-2; 7 bases align to TRBD1. Germline CDR1 MNHEY, CDR2 SVGAGI. CDR3 length: 14 amino acids. J lost 8 bases, V lost 6 bases, and 12 bases had no gene match. CDR3: CASRGTATGRGYTF. In nucleotides, the CDR3 is TGTGCCAGCAGAGGGACAGCTACGGGAAGGGGCTACACCTTC.

This clone was seen a single time. The gene calls are TRBV4-2 and TRBJ2-7; 11 positions match TRBD1. Trimming cost V 1 base and J 3 bases; bases outside gene matches: 2. Germline assignment: CDR1 LGHNA and CDR2 YNFKEQ. This CDR3 comprises 15 residues. In nucleotides, the CDR3 is TGTGCCAGCAGCCAAGGGGGACAGGGGGTCTACGAGCAGTACTTC. This sequence encodes CASSQGGQGVYEQYF.

This clone showed up just a few times. The rearrangement links TRBV12-3 or TRBV12-4 to TRBJ1-2; 7 nucleotides agree with TRBD1. The CDR3 length is 13 residues. V gave up 5 bases and J gave up 4 bases; unmatched junction bases: 4. The CDR3 region is CASSPGQLYGYTF. CDR3 nucleotide sequence: TGTGCCAGCAGTCCGGGACAGCTCTATGGCTACACCTTC.

The J gene is TRBJ1-6, the V gene TRBV6-5; D perhaps matches TRBD1 (5 bases). CDR3 size: 12 residues. V lost 10 bases, J lost 7 bases, and 11 bases lay in between. Germline V lookup: CDR1 MNHEY, CDR2 SVGAGI. CDR3 DNA: TGTGCCACCCGCCCAGGGAATTCACCCCTCCACTTT. Translated: CATRPGNSPLHF.

The chain combines TRBV10-3 with TRBJ2-3; D is ambiguous. This CDR3 spans 15 amino acids. From germline, CDR1 is ENHRY and CDR2 SYGVKD. V dropped 2 bases and J dropped 4 bases, with 13 bases sitting between them. The CDR3 nucleotides are TGTGCCATCAGTGAGAGCGAGATATTCTCAGATACGCAGTATTTT. Translating it yields CAISESEIFSDTQYF.

This clone was detected only once. The chain combines TRBV27 with TRBJ1-5; D is undetermined. In germline, CDR1 is MNHEY, CDR2 SMNVEV (reference sequence). The ends were cut back, 8 bases at V and 3 bases at J, with 11 bases in the middle. This CDR3 has 13 amino acids. CDR3 DNA: TGTGCCAGCCGGCGGGTGTCCAATCAGCCCCAGCATTTT. Residues: CASRRVSNQPQHF.

The chain carries TRBV4-1 and TRBJ2-5; D not resolved. Trimming left V 0 bases short and J 6 bases short, with 14 bases between. This CDR3 is built from 15 residues. Germline V lookup: CDR1 MGHRA, CDR2 YSYEKL. The CDR3 reads CASSQDEAGLKTQYF. The CDR3 coding sequence is TGCGCCAGCAGCCAAGACGAGGCCGGTCTTAAGACCCAGTACTTC.

This clone was detected only a few times. This rearrangement joins TRBV5-1 to TRBJ2-7, with unresolved D. The germline V gene encodes CDR1 SGHRS and CDR2 YFSETQ. The V gene lost 2 bases and the J gene lost 0 bases, with 9 bases spanning the gap. CDR3 length: 14 amino acids. CDR3 sequence: CASSFTGSSYEQYF. DNA for the CDR3: TGCGCCAGCAGCTTTACCGGGTCCTCCTACGAGCAGTACTTC.

This chain links TRBV4-3 with TRBJ1-5; no reliable D call. Trimming left V 0 bases short and J 7 bases short, with 7 bases between. Germline V gene sequence: CDR1 LGHNA, CDR2 YSLEER. The CDR3 extends over 13 amino acids. The CDR3 loop reads CASSQEAAQPQHF. In nucleotides, the CDR3 is TGCGCCAGCAGCCAAGAAGCGGCACAGCCCCAGCATTTT.